Listed below are T cell receptor beta chains from one sample, sequenced in a study of CD8 T cells in ankylosing spondylitis. MiXCR, applied by TCRdb to the 5' RACE reads, yields one record per CDR3 protein. Here the sample spans about 140,000 distinct CDR3 sequences, 7% to 10% being singletons. Material for sequencing was synovial fluid, either unsorted or a sorted T cell fraction (not recorded which). These TCRs come from a male donor with ankylosing spondylitis. Each CDR3 is given without its conserved first and last residue. Clone size, where shown, is once, few, many, or a class for clones that have expanded.

len	v_gene	abundance	j_gene	CDR3aa
12	TRBV20-1	few	TRBJ2-2	SASEGGKAGELF
15	TRBV3-2	many	TRBJ2-3	ASSQAQRESFTDTQY
11	TRBV25-1	many	TRBJ1-6	ASGRTGNSPLH
12	TRBV19	few	TRBJ2-1	ASSSQSQGDEQF
12	TRBV12-3/TRBV12-4	many	TRBJ2-3	ASSRQGATDTQY
15	TRBV15	few	TRBJ1-2	ATSLIRAGVWSYGYT
14	TRBV20-1	few	TRBJ2-1	SARPFLGLAGNEQF
11	TRBV7-3	many	TRBJ1-2	ASSLSPLDGYT
10	TRBV29-1	many	TRBJ1-1	SVATGPFEAF
12	TRBV7-2	NA	TRBJ2-3	ASSIGQYTDTQY
10	TRBV28	few	TRBJ1-5	ASLTSNQPQH
13	TRBV24-1	many	TRBJ2-1	ATSDSRGAGNEQF
12	TRBV6-5	many	TRBJ2-3	ASSYSWGWDTQY
10	TRBV7-2	many	TRBJ1-1	ASSLNRREAF
13	TRBV25-1	NA	TRBJ2-7	ASSENLSESYEQY
12	TRBV4-2	NA	TRBJ1-1	ASSQELANTEAF
10	TRBV28	many	TRBJ2-5	ASSEGGQTQY
15	TRBV5-1	NA	TRBJ2-5	ASSSYPAGGVRETQY
12	TRBV27	few	TRBJ1-5	ASRPQGENQPQH
12	TRBV20-1	NA	TRBJ2-3	SAIEQRWGNTQY
12	TRBV20-1	many	TRBJ2-5	SARDRTGRETQY
12	TRBV27	NA	TRBJ1-1	ASSFAPRNTEAF
14	TRBV11-3	many	TRBJ2-7	ASSLDPGQGSYEQY
12	TRBV4-1	many	TRBJ1-2	ASSQTAANYGYT
13	TRBV5-1	few	TRBJ2-3	ASSLVGRVTDTQY
11	TRBV20-1	few	TRBJ1-1	SAPRQLNTEAF
13	TRBV24-1	many	TRBJ2-4	ATSASGVAKNIQY
11	TRBV7-2	few	TRBJ2-3	ASSQAGGDTQY
11	TRBV7-9	many	TRBJ1-1	ASSYFMNTEAF
12	TRBV21-1	few	TRBJ1-1	ASSIGTGWTEAF
13	TRBV29-1	NA	TRBJ2-1	SAASFSGGGNEQF
12	TRBV12-3/TRBV12-4	many	TRBJ2-5	ASSLPGQGQTQY
11	TRBV20-1	NA	TRBJ1-4	SATRATHEKLF
12	TRBV5-5	many	TRBJ1-6	ASSRQGLGSPLH
14	TRBV5-1	many	TRBJ2-7	ASSSDRVGSGPEQY
11	TRBV5-1	many	TRBJ1-1	ASRTGVNTEAF
15	TRBV25-1	many	TRBJ1-6	ASSELGTASYNSPLH
11	TRBV6-1	few	TRBJ1-2	ASSPHRNYGYT
12	TRBV20-1	NA	TRBJ1-5	SATGQGFNQPQH
13	TRBV27	few	TRBJ2-2	ASSLAGGLVGELF
13	TRBV30	few	TRBJ2-7	AWSASDRDRVRQY
11	TRBV5-8	many	TRBJ2-6	ASSLGGVNVLT
11	TRBV6-6	many	TRBJ1-4	ASSLQENEKLF
13	TRBV7-9	NA	TRBJ2-1	ASTLGVVINNEQF
12	TRBV20-1	NA	TRBJ2-7	SARGSRPLGEQY
9	TRBV28	many	TRBJ2-7	ASSGRREQY
16	TRBV5-1	NA	TRBJ2-5	ASSFLSGSGGPGETQY
13	TRBV7-9	many	TRBJ2-3	ASSLAGQGPDTQY
13	TRBV5-4	many	TRBJ1-2	ASSAGGQGGYGYT
13	TRBV4-3	many	TRBJ1-1	ASSHQAGLTNEAF
15	TRBV9	many	TRBJ1-3	ASSLTGQDSSGNTIY
11	TRBV6-1	few	TRBJ2-1	ATRQGGLNEQF